A single T cell receptor (beta chain) is shown here with its context. What it binds is unknown. TCRdb's table, derived via immunoSEQ multiplex PCR, lists solely in-frame clones and lacks some. The sample carries some 47,000 clones, approximately 89% recorded once. V lost 0 bases to trimming and J lost 1 base; unmatched junction nucleotides: 2. CDR1 SGHVS and CDR2 FQNEAQ come from the germline V gene. This CDR3 is built from 16 residues. The nonmyeloablative bone marrow transplants came from related graft donors, with transient mixed chimerism. CD4+CD25+CD127- Tregs, CD4+CD25- non-Tregs, CD4 and CD8 cells were sorted. This sample is drawn from a study of Tregs in tolerant kidney transplant recipients. Findings and limits, study-wide: Nucleotide sequences could not be compared across some patients' samples due to primer changes.

The specimen was CD8+ T cells from blood (PBMCs), collected 12 months after the transplant. The J gene is TRBJ2-4, the V gene TRBV7-8, with 8 bases aligning to TRBD1. The sequence was collected from a human patient who received a combined kidney and bone marrow transplant. Some T cells may have originated in the graft donor. The CDR3 spells CASSLANRGAKNIQYF. CDR3 bases: TGTGCCAGCAGCTTAGCGAACAGGGGGGCCAAAAACATTCAGTACTTC.